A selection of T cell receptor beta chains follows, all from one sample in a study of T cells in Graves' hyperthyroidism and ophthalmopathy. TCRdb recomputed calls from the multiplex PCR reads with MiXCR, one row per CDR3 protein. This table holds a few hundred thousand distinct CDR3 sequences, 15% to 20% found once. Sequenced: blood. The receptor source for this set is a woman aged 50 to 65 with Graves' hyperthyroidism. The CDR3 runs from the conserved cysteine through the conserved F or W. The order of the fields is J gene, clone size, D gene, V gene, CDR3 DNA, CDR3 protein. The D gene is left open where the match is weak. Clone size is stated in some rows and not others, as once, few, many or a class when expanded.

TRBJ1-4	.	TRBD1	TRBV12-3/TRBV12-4	TGTGCCAGCAGTTCGGGACAGGGTTGGGAAAAACTGTTTTTT	CASSSGQGWEKLFF
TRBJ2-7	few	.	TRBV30	TGTACCTGGGGGAAACACTCCTCCTACGAGCAGTACTTC	CTWGKHSSYEQYF
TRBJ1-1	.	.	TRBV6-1	TGTGCCAGCAGTTCCCGGCAAGCGGGGGACACTGAAGCTTTCTTT	CASSSRQAGDTEAFF
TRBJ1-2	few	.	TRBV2	TGTGCCAGGCCAGAGAAGGATCAGAACTATGGCTACACCTTC	CARPEKDQNYGYTF
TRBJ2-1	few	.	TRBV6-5	TGTGCCAGCAGGCCCTCGGGGGCTGACAATGAGCAGTTCTTC	CASRPSGADNEQFF
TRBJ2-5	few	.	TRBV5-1	TGCGCCAGCAGCTTGGGGCAGGGGAAGATAGCGGTCCCGAGGGAGACCCAGTACTTC	CASSLGQGKIAVPRETQYF
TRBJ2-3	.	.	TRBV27	TGTGCCAGCAGTACCGCCCCGGGTGGGGCAGATACGCAGTATTTT	CASSTAPGGADTQYF
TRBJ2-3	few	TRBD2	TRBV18	TGTGCCAGCTCACCTACTAGCGGATACACAGATACGCAGTATTTT	CASSPTSGYTDTQYF
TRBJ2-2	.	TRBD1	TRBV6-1	TGTGCCAGCAGTCGCCGACAGGGTAACACCGGGGAGCTGTTTTTT	CASSRRQGNTGELFF
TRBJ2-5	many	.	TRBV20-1	TGCAGTGCTAGCGTTGGGGAGACCCAGTACTTC	CSASVGETQYF
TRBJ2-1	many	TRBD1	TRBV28	TGTGCCAGCCGTACCGGGACAGCACAGACCGATGAGCAGTTCTTC	CASRTGTAQTDEQFF
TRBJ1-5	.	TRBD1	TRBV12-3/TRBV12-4	TGTGCCAGCAGTCCCGGACAGGGCTTGAATCAGCCCCAGCATTTT	CASSPGQGLNQPQHF
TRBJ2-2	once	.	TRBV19	TGTGCCAGTAGTCTTTTCTGGTTAGAGGACACCGGGGAGCTGTTTTTT	CASSLFWLEDTGELFF
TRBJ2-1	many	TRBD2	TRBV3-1	TGTGCCAGCAGCCAAGAGCATAGCGGGCGCTCCTACAATGAGCAGTTCTTC	CASSQEHSGRSYNEQFF
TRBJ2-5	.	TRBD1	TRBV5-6	TGTGCCAGCAGCCTATCGCAGGGGGCCGAGACCCAGTACTTC	CASSLSQGAETQYF
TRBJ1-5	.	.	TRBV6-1	TGTGCCAGCAGTTCTGGCAGGGAGAATTTTAGTAATCAGCCCCAGCATTTT	CASSSGRENFSNQPQHF
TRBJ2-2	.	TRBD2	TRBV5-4	TGTGCCAGCAGCATGCGGGAGGCGGGCACCGGGGAGCTGTTTTTT	CASSMREAGTGELFF
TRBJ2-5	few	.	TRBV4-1	TGCGCCAGCAGCCACCGGGGACTGGGGGAGGAGACCCAGTACTTC	CASSHRGLGEETQYF
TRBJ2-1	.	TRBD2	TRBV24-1	TGTGCCACCAGTGATTTTAAGGCGGGAGAGGATAATGAGCAGTTCTTC	CATSDFKAGEDNEQFF
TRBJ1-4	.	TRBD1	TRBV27	TGTGCCAGCACACCCACGGACAGGGCGAGGCTAGGTAATGAAAAACTGTTTTTT	CASTPTDRARLGNEKLFF